The following is a TCR beta chain sequence with its context. The sample holds other DNA sequences that translate to the same CDR3. The sample belongs to a study of blood T cell repertoires in COVID-19. Study context: Acute-phase and convalescent COVID-19 samples originated in the United States, Italy and Spain. Sample material is recorded as cDNA or gDNA derived from T cells, B-cell-depleted T cells, or PBMCs.

Original processing methods: For nucleated cells, counts were estimated from reference gene primer amplification. Data came from immunoSEQ multiplex PCR; TCRdb stores just in-frame clones and leaves some out. V and J calls and clone size are copied from that table; D and trimming were computed from the DNA. The sample lists about 130,000 clones; 60% to 75% were seen once. The TCR sequence derives from an older woman with acute or convalescent COVID-19. The sequenced sample was peripheral blood.

CDR3 loop: CATEANTGELFF. As DNA, the CDR3 is TGTGCCACCGAAGCAAACACCGGGGAGCTGTTTTTT. The chain couples TRBV24-1 to TRBJ2-2, with unresolved D. The CDR3 has 12 residues. Germline V gene sequence: CDR1 KGHDR, CDR2 SFDVKD. V was cut by 9 bases and J by 2 bases, with 6 bases left in between.